This T cell receptor beta chain was captured by sequencing in a study of cytomegalovirus exposure and HLA in healthy donors. Study in general: A prior study identified just under 120 million unique TCR beta sequences from 180 million or so T cells.

The PCR used 60 Vbeta and 13 Jbeta primers. This table comes from immunoSEQ multiplex PCR, and its TCRdb copy is limited to in-frame clones, with some not included. The sample records about 160,000 clones, roughly four fifths being singletons. A remark on this clone: Antigen specificity is unknown.

Germline V gene data show CDR1 as SEHNR and CDR2 as FQNEAQ (reference sequence). J gave up 1 base and V 1 base, and 1 base lay outside the gene matches. The CDR3 length is 15 residues. Findings and caveats of the study: Most of the TCR beta V segments (in an earlier analysis) were productive either about 87% or about 30% of the time.

Sequencing was performed on PBMCs. The clonotype was recovered from a middle-aged man in good health and CMV-seropositive. The chain employs TRBV7-9 and TRBJ1-2, with TRBD1 matching 9 bases. The CDR3 region has the DNA TGTGCCAGCAGCTTAGGACAGGGGGATAACTATGGCTACACCTTC. Translation: CASSLGQGDNYGYTF.